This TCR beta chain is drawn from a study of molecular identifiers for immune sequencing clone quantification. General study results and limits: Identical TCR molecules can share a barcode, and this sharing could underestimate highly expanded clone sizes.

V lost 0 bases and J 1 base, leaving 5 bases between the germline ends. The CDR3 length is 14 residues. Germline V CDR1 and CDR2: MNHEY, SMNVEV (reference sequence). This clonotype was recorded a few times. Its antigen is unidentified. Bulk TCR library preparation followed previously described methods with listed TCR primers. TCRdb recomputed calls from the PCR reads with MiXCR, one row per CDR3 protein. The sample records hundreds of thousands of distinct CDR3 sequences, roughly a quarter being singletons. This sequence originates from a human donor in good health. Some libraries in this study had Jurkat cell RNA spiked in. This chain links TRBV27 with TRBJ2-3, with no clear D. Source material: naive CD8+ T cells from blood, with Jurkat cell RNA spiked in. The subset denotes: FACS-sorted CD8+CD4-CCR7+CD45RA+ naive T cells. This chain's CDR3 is CASSLSVGTDTQYF. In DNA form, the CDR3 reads TGTGCCAGCAGTTTATCCGTTGGCACAGATACGCAGTATTTT.